Detailed here is one TCR beta chain. These data belong to a study of T-cell reconstitution after alpha-beta-depleted transplantation in children. A TCRbeta library incorporating unique molecular identifiers was prepared. TCRdb re-derived calls from the PCR reads in MiXCR, one entry per CDR3 protein. The data contain about 540,000 distinct CDR3 sequences, about 16% of them singletons. This CDR3 comprises 12 residues. Trimming removed 1 base at V and 8 bases at J, with 11 bases between. Germline CDR1 is DFQATT and CDR2 is SNEGSKA (reference sequence). This specimen was PBMCs from the stem cell graft donor, taken from the stem cell graft. The chain joins TRBV20-1 to TRBJ1-2; maybe TRBD1 (5 bases). The TCR comes from a human donor who donated a stem cell graft to a child with acute lymphoblastic leukemia. The CDR3 sequence is CSARVGDGGYTF. CDR3 nucleotides: TGCAGTGCTAGAGTAGGGGATGGGGGCTACACCTTC.